The 30 T cell receptor beta chains given below trace back to one sample, sequenced in a study of cytomegalovirus exposure and HLA in healthy donors. PCR primers comprised 60 Vbeta and 13 Jbeta primers. Profiling relied on immunoSEQ multiplex PCR, and the TCRdb table lists in-frame clones only, not all of them. The sample shows about 160,000 clones, about 77% of them seen only once. The sample consisted of PBMCs. These TCRs come from a man younger than 30 in good health and CMV-seropositive.

The CDR3 nucleotides are TGTGCCAGTACAGGGTCTGGAAACACCATATATTTT. It translates to CASTGSGNTIYF. The chain joins TRBV19 to TRBJ1-3; a weak D match, TRBD1 (5 bases). Germline V gives CDR1 LNHDA, CDR2 SQIVND (reference sequence). V dropped 7 bases and J dropped 1 base, with 5 bases sitting between them. This CDR3 comprises 12 residues. The full variable domain, completed using reference TRBV19 and TRBJ1-3, is DGGITQSPKYLFRKEGQNVTLSCEQNLNHDAMYWYRQDPGQGLRLIYYSQIVNDFQKGDIAEGYSVSREKKESFPLTVTSAQKNPTAFYLCASTGSGNTIYFGEGSWLTVV.

This chain joins TRBV19 and TRBJ2-7, with 8 bases aligning to TRBD2. The length of the CDR3 is 13 residues. Per germline, CDR1 LNHDA and CDR2 SQIVND (reference sequence). The J segment lost 5 bases and the V segment lost 5 bases, leaving 5 bases of the junction unmatched. CDR3 sequence: CASSLSGGNEQYF. CDR3 nucleotide sequence: TGTGCCAGTAGTCTCAGCGGGGGCAACGAGCAGTACTTC. Filled out from reference TRBV19 and TRBJ2-7, the complete variable domain reads DGGITQSPKYLFRKEGQNVTLSCEQNLNHDAMYWYRQDPGQGLRLIYYSQIVNDFQKGDIAEGYSVSREKKESFPLTVTSAQKNPTAFYLCASSLSGGNEQYFGPGTRLTVT.

The chain links TRBV19 to TRBJ1-1; TRBD1 might be the D (5 bases). The CDR3 loop spans 15 amino acids. Per germline, CDR1 LNHDA and CDR2 SQIVND (reference sequence). V was pared by 3 bases and J by 7 bases, with 18 bases between. CDR3 DNA sequence: TGTGCCAGTAGTATTTCGCCAGGGTTAACCCTTGAAGCTTTCTTT. Residues: CASSISPGLTLEAFF.

The rearrangement joins TRBV29-1 to TRBJ1-2; D is perhaps TRBD1 (6 bases). V lost 0 bases, J lost 0 bases, and 14 bases lay in between. The CDR3 length is 16 residues. Germline values: CDR1 SQVTM, CDR2 ANQGSEA. CDR3 DNA: TGCAGCGTTGAAGATTTCCTCCAGGGGCCTAACTATGGCTACACCTTC. Its protein product is CSVEDFLQGPNYGYTF.

V and J are TRBV4-1 and TRBJ1-2, with a tentative D call TRBD1 (6 bases). Trimming removed 0 bases at V and 5 bases at J, with 13 bases between. Per the germline V gene, CDR1 is MGHRA and CDR2 is YSYEKL. The CDR3 totals 15 residues. Here the CDR3 reads CASSQEAGAGYGYTF. In DNA form, the CDR3 reads TGCGCCAGCAGCCAAGAAGCGGGGGCCGGGTATGGCTACACCTTC.

The genes are TRBV4-1 and TRBJ2-1, with TRBD1 matching over 9 bases. There are 14 residues in the CDR3. Trimming removed 4 bases from V and 5 bases from J; junction bases left unmatched: 3. Germline V gene lookup returns CDR1 MGHRA and CDR2 YSYEKL. CDR3 sequence (DNA): TGCGCCAGCAGCCCCGGACAGGGGAACAATGAGCAGTTCTTC. Protein product: CASSPGQGNNEQFF.

This clone showed up just once. The rearrangement uses TRBV7-9 and TRBJ1-1; TRBD1 is a possible D gene (5 bases). V was clipped by 0 bases and J by 8 bases, with 13 bases between them. CDR1 SEHNR and CDR2 FQNEAQ come from the germline V gene (reference sequence). CDR3 length equals 14 residues. The CDR3 sequence: CASSLAMEGREAFF. In DNA, the CDR3 is TGTGCCAGCAGCTTAGCGATGGAGGGGAGGGAAGCTTTCTTT.

The V and J genes are TRBV7-6 and TRBJ2-1; maybe TRBD2 (5 bases). Trimming pared 4 bases from V and 1 base from J, leaving 8 bases between. CDR3 size: 14 residues. The germline V gene has CDR1 SGHVS and CDR2 FNYEAQ. The CDR3 DNA is TGTGCCAGCAGCTCCCCGGGGTCCTACAATGAGCAGTTCTTC. This codes for CASSSPGSYNEQFF.

This clone was seen once. This sequence joins TRBV19 and TRBJ2-7; 9 nucleotides line up with TRBD1. V lost 5 bases, J lost 4 bases, and 9 bases stayed unmatched. The CDR3 sequence is 15 residues long. Germline values: CDR1 LNHDA, CDR2 SQIVND (reference sequence). CDR3 region: CASSAGQGYGYEQYF. The DNA of the CDR3 is TGTGCCAGTAGTGCGGGACAGGGTTATGGGTACGAGCAGTACTTC.

To note about this clone: A read error is likely, as this CDR3 ends without the conserved phenylalanine or tryptophan. The chain recombines TRBV6-1 with TRBJ1-6, with 11 bases matching TRBD1. Germline V CDR1 and CDR2: MNHNS, SASEGT. There are 15 residues in the CDR3. Losses at the gene ends were 2 bases for V and 11 bases for J; bases not matched to a gene: 5. CDR3 in amino acids: CASSESGTGGPPLHL. The DNA of the CDR3 is TGTGCCAGCAGTGAAAGCGGGACAGGGGGTCCACCCCTCCACCTT.

The rearrangement uses TRBV5-4 and TRBJ2-1, with 13 bases identical to TRBD2. The CDR3 is 17 amino acids. Looked up from germline, CDR1 is SGHNT and CDR2 is YYREEE (reference sequence). V shed 0 bases, J shed 12 bases, and the junction held 12 bases outside the gene matches. CDR3 sequence (DNA): TGTGCCAGCAGCTTGGGTTCCGGACTAGCGGGAGTGGGTGGGCAGTTCTTC. It is translated as CASSLGSGLAGVGGQFF.

The chain carries TRBV19 and TRBJ2-2; weak D call: TRBD1 (5 bases). The germline CDR1 and CDR2 sequences are LNHDA and SQIVND (reference sequence). Trimming stripped 5 bases from V and 7 bases from J, with 11 bases between. There are 13 residues in the CDR3. CDR3 nucleotides: TGTGCCAGTAGTCCAAGGGGCATCGGGGAGCTGTTTTTT. Its protein product is CASSPRGIGELFF.

This chain links TRBV21-1 with TRBJ2-7; the D call in the table, TRBD1, was not verified against the DNA. TRBV21-1 constitutes a pseudogene. The length of the CDR3 is 14 residues. CDR3 DNA sequence: TGTGCCAGCAGCAAAGAGTTAGGGGGCTACGAGCAGTACTTC. Its protein is CASSKELGGYEQYF.

The gene calls are TRBV4-1 and TRBJ2-5; 7 positions agree with TRBD1. The CDR3 has 13 residues. In germline, CDR1 is MGHRA, CDR2 YSYEKL. V shed 4 bases, J shed 5 bases, and the junction held 4 bases outside the gene matches. The CDR3 sequence is CASSPTGMETQYF. In DNA, the CDR3 is TGCGCCAGCAGCCCGACAGGGATGGAGACCCAGTACTTC.

Remarks on this clone: The same CDR3 can be traced to other DNA sequences in this sample. The genes are TRBV19 and TRBJ2-1; perhaps TRBD2 as D (5 bases). From germline, CDR1 is LNHDA and CDR2 SQIVND (reference sequence). The CDR3 length is 15 residues. The V end was cut by 5 bases, the J end by 0 bases, with 11 bases between. The CDR3 spells CASSSSGSSYNEQFF. The CDR3 nucleotides are TGTGCCAGTAGTTCGTCTGGGAGCTCCTACAATGAGCAGTTCTTC.

The chain joins TRBV11-1 to TRBJ1-1, with D unclear. Germline lookup yields CDR1 SGHAT and CDR2 FQDESV (reference sequence). The length of the CDR3 is 16 residues. V lost 4 bases and J lost 3, with 18 bases in between. CDR3 sequence reads: CASSSKRGGGDTEAFF. DNA of the CDR3: TGTGCCAGCAGCTCAAAACGGGGAGGAGGCGACACTGAAGCTTTCTTT.

There are a few counts of this clone. This rearrangement joins TRBV11-2 to TRBJ2-7; 7 positions agree with TRBD1. The CDR3 extends over 13 amino acids. Looked up from germline, CDR1 is SGHAT and CDR2 is FQNNGV. With V trimmed by 3 bases and J by 5 bases, 4 bases remained unmatched. The CDR3 DNA sequence: TGTGCCAGCAGCTTGGGACAGTCCCACGAGCAGTACTTC. Its protein is CASSLGQSHEQYF.

The CDR3 is CASSVGFGAGVSTDTQYF. CDR3 bases: TGTGCCAGCAGTGTTGGGTTCGGAGCGGGAGTAAGCACAGATACGCAGTATTTT. This chain connects TRBV6-1 to TRBJ2-3, with TRBD2 matching 8 bases. With V trimmed by 4 bases and J by 0 bases, 12 bases remained unmatched. Germline V CDR1 and CDR2: MNHNS, SASEGT. CDR3 length equals 18 residues.

A single count supports this clone. The V gene is TRBV5-6, the J gene TRBJ2-1; 7 bases are shared with TRBD2. Germline V gene sequence: CDR1 SGHDT, CDR2 YYEEEE. This CDR3 has 17 amino acids. V shed 4 bases, J shed 3 bases, and the junction held 13 bases outside the gene matches. Here the CDR3 DNA reads TGTGCCAGCAGCGAAGATTTAGTGGGGGGGAACTACAATGAGCAGTTCTTC. This encodes CASSEDLVGGNYNEQFF.

The chain recombines TRBV27 with TRBJ2-7; TRBD2 matches at 7 bases. The junction had 6 bases not matched to a gene; V was cut back by 3 bases and J by 4 bases. The CDR3 is 14 amino acids. Germline V lookup: CDR1 MNHEY, CDR2 SMNVEV (reference sequence). CDR3 sequence: CASSLGGGFYEQYF. The CDR3 region has the DNA TGTGCCAGCAGTTTGGGGGGGGGTTTTTACGAGCAGTACTTC.

CDR3 sequence (DNA): TGTGCCAGCAGTCGGACGGGGGACAGCCTTTCAGGGGAGCAGTTCTTC. Protein sequence: CASSRTGDSLSGEQFF. J is TRBJ2-1 and V is TRBV7-2, with D maybe TRBD1 (7 bases). Germline V gene lookup returns CDR1 SGHTA and CDR2 FQGNSA. CDR3 length: 16 residues. Trimming left V 6 bases short and J 10 bases short, with 25 bases between.

This clone was found once. J is TRBJ2-5 and V is TRBV9, with TRBD1 matching 7 bases. Gene TRBJ2-7 matches the end of the DNA better, so the J call may be wrong. This CDR3 contains 16 residues. Germline lookup yields CDR1 SGDLS and CDR2 YYNGEE. This CDR3 is CASSVAPGTDTYEQYF. In DNA form, the CDR3 reads TGTGCCAGCAGCGTAGCACCCGGGACAGATACCTACGAGCAGTACTTC.

V usage is TRBV5-6 and J usage is TRBJ1-3, with unresolved D. Trimming took 3 bases from V and 3 from J, leaving 13 bases between them. The CDR3 length is 15 residues. The germline gives CDR1 SGHDT, CDR2 YYEEEE. CDR3 nucleotide sequence: TGTGCCAGCAGCTCGTATCCGGGAGGTGGAAACACCATATATTTT. Its translation is CASSSYPGGGNTIYF.

This chain uses TRBV19 with TRBJ2-3; 9 bases agree with TRBD2. With 3 bases clipped from V and 4 bases from J, the junction kept 8 bases outside the gene matches. The CDR3 has 16 amino acids. In germline, CDR1 is LNHDA, CDR2 SQIVND (reference sequence). For the CDR3, the DNA is TGTGCCAGTAGTATCAGTAGCGGGAGAAACCCAGATACGCAGTATTTT. It translates to CASSISSGRNPDTQYF. The variable domain in full, completed from reference TRBV19 and TRBJ2-3, reads DGGITQSPKYLFRKEGQNVTLSCEQNLNHDAMYWYRQDPGQGLRLIYYSQIVNDFQKGDIAEGYSVSREKKESFPLTVTSAQKNPTAFYLCASSISSGRNPDTQYFGPGTRLTVL.

The table lists this clone with a count of one. The J gene is TRBJ1-4, the V gene TRBV9, with D possibly being TRBD1 (5 bases). Trimming took off 3 bases at V and 6 bases at J, with 15 bases between the two ends. The CDR3 extends over 15 amino acids. Germline loops: CDR1 SGDLS, CDR2 YYNGEE. Here the CDR3 reads CASSEAGLPYEKLFF. CDR3 coding DNA: TGTGCCAGCAGCGAAGCGGGACTACCCTATGAAAAACTGTTTTTT.

This chain joins TRBV4-3 and TRBJ2-6, with D perhaps matching TRBD1 (5 bases). The CDR3 length is 17 residues. Germline values: CDR1 LGHNA, CDR2 YSLEER. Trimming took 0 bases from V and 2 from J, leaving 11 bases between them. This CDR3 reads CASSQEGQATGANVLTF. In DNA, the CDR3 is TGCGCCAGCAGCCAAGAGGGGCAGGCCACTGGGGCCAACGTCCTGACTTTC.

V gene TRBV28 combines with J gene TRBJ2-3, with D maybe TRBD1 (5 bases). The CDR3 totals 16 residues. The germline V gene has CDR1 MDHEN and CDR2 SYDVKM. V was clipped by 5 bases and J by 2 bases, with 17 bases between them. The CDR3 spells CASSLSLGAATDTQYF. In DNA form, the CDR3 reads TGTGCCAGCAGTCTCTCCCTTGGGGCCGCCACAGATACGCAGTATTTT.

This rearrangement joins TRBV25-1 to TRBJ1-1; D is undetermined. V lost 1 base and J lost 8, with 11 bases in between. Germline assignment: CDR1 MGHDK and CDR2 SYGVNS. The CDR3 covers 13 residues. The CDR3 nucleotides are TGTGCCAGCAGTGAATCGGGTGAGGTCGAAGCTTTCTTT. It specifies CASSESGEVEAFF.

The gene calls are TRBV7-8 and TRBJ1-4; TRBD1 agrees at 7 bases. Germline CDR1 SGHVS, CDR2 FQNEAQ. CDR3 length: 14 amino acids. Trimming cost V 9 bases and J 4 bases; bases outside gene matches: 8. The CDR3 DNA sequence: TGTGCCAGTACCAAGGGGGCAAATAATGAAAAACTGTTTTTT. This gives the protein CASTKGANNEKLFF. The entire variable domain, with the rest obtained from reference TRBV7-8 and TRBJ1-4, is as follows: GAGVSQSPRYKVAKRGQDVALRCDPISGHVSLFWYQQALGQGPEFLTYFQNEAQLDKSGLPSDRFFAERPEGSVSTLKIQRTQQEDSAVYLCASTKGANNEKLFFGSGTQLSVL.

This clone was found a few times. This chain uses TRBV10-3 with TRBJ2-7, with TRBD2 matching 7 bases. Losses at the gene ends were 8 bases for V and 3 bases for J; bases not matched to a gene: 4. Germline V gives CDR1 ENHRY, CDR2 SYGVKD. This CDR3 contains 12 residues. The DNA for the CDR3 is TGTGCCATCCTAGCGGACGGCTACGAGCAGTACTTC. It translates to CAILADGYEQYF.